The 3 T cell receptor beta chains given below trace back to one sample, sequenced in a study of T cells in Graves' hyperthyroidism and ophthalmopathy. Amplified regions were TCR beta CDR3 sequences from RNA transcripts. In the first-round RT-PCR of the TCR CDR3, the HTBI primer set was used. TCRdb re-derived calls from the multiplex PCR reads in MiXCR, one entry per CDR3 protein. The sample lists over 350,000 distinct CDR3 sequences; under 20% were seen once. The sample was blood. These receptors were obtained from a man between 18 and 29 years old with Graves' ophthalmopathy.

This clonotype was observed many times. The chain combines TRBV28 with TRBJ1-1; 9 nucleotides match TRBD1. Germline CDR1 and CDR2: MDHEN and SYDVKM. This CDR3 spans 16 amino acids. V lost 5 bases and J lost 1; bases outside the gene matches: 8. CDR3 region: CASSVPQGAGNTEAFF. DNA of the CDR3: TGTGCCAGCAGTGTCCCACAGGGGGCAGGGAACACTGAAGCTTTCTTT.

This chain uses TRBV20-1 with TRBJ2-1; 13 bases map to TRBD2. The DNA end lines up better with TRBJ2-7; the J call may be wrong. The V gene's germline CDR1 is DFQATT and CDR2 SNEGSKA (reference sequence). The CDR3 spans 14 residues. In nucleotides, the CDR3 is TGCAGTCCGACTAGCGGGGGGCCCTACAATGAGCAGTACTTC. Translating gives CSPTSGGPYNEQYF.

The chain has TRBV11-2 and TRBJ2-2; D is possibly TRBD2 (7 bases). Trimming cost V 5 bases and J 5 bases, with 18 bases left between them. The CDR3 is 16 amino acids. CDR1 is SGHAT, CDR2 FQNNGV, per germline. CDR3 loop: CASSLSGGGETGELFF. CDR3 sequence (DNA): TGTGCCAGCAGCCTTTCGGGGGGCGGAGAGACCGGGGAGCTGTTTTTT. Combining the CDR3 with reference TRBV11-2 and TRBJ2-2 gives the whole variable domain EAGVAQSPRYKIIEKRQSVAFWCNPISGHATLYWYQQILGQGPKLLIQFQNNGVVDDSQLPKDRFSAERLKGVDSTLKIQPAKLEDSAVYLCASSLSGGGETGELFFGEGSRLTVL.